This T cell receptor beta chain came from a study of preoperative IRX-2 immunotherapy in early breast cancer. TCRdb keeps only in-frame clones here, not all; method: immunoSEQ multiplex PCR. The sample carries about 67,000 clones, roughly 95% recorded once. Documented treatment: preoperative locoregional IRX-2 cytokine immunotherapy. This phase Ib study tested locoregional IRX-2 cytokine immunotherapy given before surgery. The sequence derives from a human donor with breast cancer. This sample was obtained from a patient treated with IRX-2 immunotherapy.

CDR3 amino acids: CASSQTGGSYTDTQYF. The CDR3 DNA sequence: TGTGCCAGCAGCCAGACGGGGGGGTCGTACACAGATACGCAGTATTTT. The chain joins TRBV4-2 to TRBJ2-3, with TRBD2 identical over 8 bases. J was trimmed by 2 bases and V by 3 bases; bases with no gene match: 7. The CDR3 extends over 16 amino acids. Germline V gives CDR1 LGHNA, CDR2 YNFKEQ.